The rows below give T cell receptor beta chains drawn from one sample of a study of blood T cell repertoires in COVID-19. Some clones are missing from TCRdb's copy, which holds only in-frame ones; the method was immunoSEQ multiplex PCR. The table lists roughly 360,000 clones, about 80% of them singletons, with over 0.95% in the top ten. Sequenced sample: peripheral blood. These receptors originate from a human donor with acute or convalescent COVID-19. The donor label of this sample is uncertain. CDR3s include the opening cysteine and the closing phenylalanine or tryptophan. The order of the fields is CDR3 DNA, CDR3 protein, CDR3 length, V gene, clone size, J gene, D gene. The D gene is left open where the match is weak. Only some rows state a clone size, as once, few, many or a class for expanded clones.

TGTGCCAGCAGCCTCTCAACTCCGACAGGGGTATCCTACAATGAGCAGTTCTTC	CASSLSTPTGVSYNEQFF	18	TRBV7-2	NA	TRBJ2-1	TRBD1
TGTGCCAGCAGTTTAAAACCTACAGTGCCCGCTGAAGCTTTCTTT	CASSLKPTVPAEAFF	15	TRBV27	NA	TRBJ1-1	NA
TGTGCCAGCAGCCAAGGACATCAAGGGGCCAGCCTTAATTCACCCCTCCACTTT	CASSQGHQGASLNSPLHF	18	TRBV3-1/TRBV3-2	NA	TRBJ1-6	NA
TGTGCCAGCAGTTTACCTGCCGGGACACCCCGGGGCTACACCTTC	CASSLPAGTPRGYTF	15	TRBV28	NA	TRBJ1-2	NA
TGTGCCAGCAGCTACTGGGGGCCAGGCCGCAATCAGCCCCAGCATTTT	CASSYWGPGRNQPQHF	16	TRBV7-2	NA	TRBJ1-5	NA
TGTGCCTGGAGTCCAGTGAACACTGAAGCTTTCTTT	CAWSPVNTEAFF	12	TRBV30	NA	TRBJ1-1	NA
TGCGCCAGCAGCCAAGGGGCAGCTGCAGGAAACACCATATATTTT	CASSQGAAAGNTIYF	15	TRBV4-1	NA	TRBJ1-3	NA
TGTGCCAGCAGTGGGAATACCTCCGGACAGGGAAGCTATGGCTACACCTTC	CASSGNTSGQGSYGYTF	17	TRBV2	once	TRBJ1-2	TRBD1
TGTGCCAGCAGAGACCCCGGACAGGGGCGCCCCAAATTC	CASRDPGQGRPKF	13	TRBV12-3/TRBV12-4	NA	TRBJ1-2	TRBD1
TGTGCCAGCAGTCGGCAGGAAAATTCACCCCTCCACTTT	CASSRQENSPLHF	13	TRBV12-3/TRBV12-4	NA	TRBJ1-6	NA